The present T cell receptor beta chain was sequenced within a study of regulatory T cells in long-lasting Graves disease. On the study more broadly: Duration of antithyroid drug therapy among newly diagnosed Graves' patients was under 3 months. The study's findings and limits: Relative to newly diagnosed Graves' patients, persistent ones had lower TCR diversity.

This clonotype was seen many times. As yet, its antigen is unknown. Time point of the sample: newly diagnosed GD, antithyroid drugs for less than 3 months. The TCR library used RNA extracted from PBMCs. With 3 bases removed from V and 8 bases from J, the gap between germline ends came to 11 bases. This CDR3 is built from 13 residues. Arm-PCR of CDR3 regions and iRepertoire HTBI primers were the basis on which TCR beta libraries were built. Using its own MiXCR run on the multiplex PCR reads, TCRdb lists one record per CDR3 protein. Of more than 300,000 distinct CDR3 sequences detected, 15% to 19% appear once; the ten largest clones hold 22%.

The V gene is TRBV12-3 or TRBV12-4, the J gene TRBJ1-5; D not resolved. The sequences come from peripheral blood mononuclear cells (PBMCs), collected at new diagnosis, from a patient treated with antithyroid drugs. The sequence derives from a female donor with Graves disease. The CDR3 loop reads CASSLGNLEPQHF. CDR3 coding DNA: TGTGCCAGCAGTTTGGGGAATCTTGAGCCCCAGCATTTT.